The clone carrying this TCR beta chain was observed a few times. The target antigen is unknown. This sample was included in a study of response to subunit inactivated influenza vaccine. The CDR3 sequence is 15 residues long. The germline V gene has CDR1 DFQATT and CDR2 SNEGSKA (reference sequence). With 5 bases clipped from V and 2 bases from J, the junction kept 12 bases outside the gene matches. Study results and limitations: There was a suggestion from the authors that each seasonal influenza vaccination recruits few new T cells.

TCRdb reanalysed the RT-PCR reads using MiXCR and keeps one entry per CDR3 protein. The profile shows 500,000 to 600,000 distinct CDR3 sequences, 13% to 15% of them singletons. V usage is TRBV20-1 and J usage is TRBJ2-7; 7 bases line up with TRBD2. This TCR was sampled from a man between 45 and 60 years old who received an inactivated influenza vaccine. The material sequenced was PBMCs from blood, taken about 12 days after vaccination. DNA for the CDR3: TGCAGTGCTTTGAACGGAGAGCGGGGAACCTACGAGCAGTACTTC. Protein sequence: CSALNGERGTYEQYF.